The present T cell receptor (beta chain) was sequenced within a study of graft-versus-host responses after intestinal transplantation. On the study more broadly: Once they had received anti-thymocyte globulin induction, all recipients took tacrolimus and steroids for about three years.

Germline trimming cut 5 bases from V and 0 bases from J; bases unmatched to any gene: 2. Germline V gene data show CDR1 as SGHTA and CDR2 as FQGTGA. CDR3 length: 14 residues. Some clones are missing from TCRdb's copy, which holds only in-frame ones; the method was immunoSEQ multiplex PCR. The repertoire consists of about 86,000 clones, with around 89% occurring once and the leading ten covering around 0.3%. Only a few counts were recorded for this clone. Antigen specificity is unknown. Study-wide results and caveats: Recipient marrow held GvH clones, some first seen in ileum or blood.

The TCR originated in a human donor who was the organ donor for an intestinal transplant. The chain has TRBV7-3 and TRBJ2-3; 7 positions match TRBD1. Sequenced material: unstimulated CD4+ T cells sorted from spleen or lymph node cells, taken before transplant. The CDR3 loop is CASSRDSSTDTQYF. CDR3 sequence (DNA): TGTGCCAGCAGCCGGGACAGTAGCACAGATACGCAGTATTTT.